This T cell receptor beta chain was sequenced for a study of T-cell memory formation after mild COVID-19. Study-level information: TCR clusters were largely donor specific. Study-wide results and limits: Balance between CD4 and CD8 was seen in clones contracting day 15 to 85, and a CD4+ lean was seen in later expanders.

TCRdb processed the 5' RACE reads anew with MiXCR; each CDR3 protein has one entry. Found here are about 140,000 distinct CDR3 sequences, over 6% of them singletons; the top ten hold approximately 2.1%. This clonotype was seen more than once but under ten times. As yet, its antigen is unknown. Germline-derived CDR1 and CDR2 are SEHNR and FQNEAQ (reference sequence). The V gene lost 6 bases and the J gene lost 5 bases, with 14 bases spanning the gap. The CDR3 spans 14 residues. The chain couples TRBV7-9 to TRBJ2-1; D is possibly TRBD1 (7 bases). This clonotype was sampled from an adult woman who had mild COVID-19 (a few samples of this study predate the infection). Cell type and time point are not known. The specimen was PBMCs or a T cell subset sorted from them (not recorded which). The CDR3 protein is CASRAGTANNEQFF. CDR3 nucleotide sequence: TGTGCCAGCAGGGCGGGGACAGCTAACAATGAGCAGTTCTTC.